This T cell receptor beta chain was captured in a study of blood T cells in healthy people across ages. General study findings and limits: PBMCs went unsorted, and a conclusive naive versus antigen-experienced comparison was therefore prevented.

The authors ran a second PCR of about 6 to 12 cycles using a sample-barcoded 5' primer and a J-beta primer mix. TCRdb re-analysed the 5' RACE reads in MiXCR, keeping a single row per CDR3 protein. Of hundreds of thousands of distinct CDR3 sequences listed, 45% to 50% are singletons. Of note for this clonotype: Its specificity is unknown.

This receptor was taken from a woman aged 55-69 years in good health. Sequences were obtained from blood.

CDR3 nucleotide sequence: TGTGCCAGCAGCTTAGCCCCGGAACTAAGAACGGAAAATGAGCAGTACTTC. It encodes CASSLAPELRTENEQYF. The chain carries TRBV7-2 and TRBJ2-5; D gene unclear. CDR1 and CDR2 (germline): SGHTA, FQGNSA. CDR3 size: 17 residues. V was pared by 0 bases and J by 11 bases, with 25 bases between. The entire variable domain, with the rest obtained from reference TRBV7-2 and TRBJ2-5, is as follows: GAGVSQSPSNKVTEKGKDVELRCDPISGHTALYWYRQSLGQGLEFLIYFQGNSAPDKSGLPSDRFSAERTGGSVSTLTIQRTQQEDSAVYLCASSLAPELRTENEQYFGPGTRLLVL.